The 25 T cell receptor beta chains below were found in one sample sequenced in a study of breast tumors, draining lymph nodes, adjacent tissues. Samples came from axillary lymph nodes draining the breast cancer. TCRdb analysed the multiplex PCR reads with MiXCR anew, one entry per CDR3 protein. Of roughly 110,000 distinct CDR3 sequences in the sample, 30% were seen once. Sequences were obtained from axillary lymph node tissue. These TCRs come from a female donor with breast cancer. Some clones in this sample may be carry-over from other donors' samples.

The chain couples TRBV6-5 to TRBJ2-7; 10 bases are a match to TRBD2. The CDR3 covers 16 residues. With V trimmed by 2 bases and J by 4 bases, 8 bases remained unmatched. From germline, CDR1 is MNHEY and CDR2 SVGAGI. This CDR3 reads CASSYLRISGRYEQYF. For the CDR3, the DNA is TGTGCCAGCAGTTACCTTCGTATTAGCGGGAGGTACGAGCAGTACTTC.

A few counts support this clonotype. A much bigger clone sits one base away, suggesting this may be a read error. The chain employs TRBV20-1 and TRBJ2-1; D is ambiguous. Germline values: CDR1 DFQATT, CDR2 SNEGSKA (reference sequence). This CDR3 has 11 residues. CDR3 loop: CSAPGRNEQSF. CDR3 nucleotide sequence: TGCAGTGCCCCCGGGCGGAATGAGCAGTCCTTC.

The genes are TRBV2 and TRBJ2-1; 9 bases agree with TRBD2. CDR3 length: 14 residues. Germline V gene sequence: CDR1 SNHLY, CDR2 FYNNEI. With 6 bases clipped from V and 4 bases from J, the junction kept 4 bases outside the gene matches. The CDR3 bases are TGTGCCAGCAGCGGCACTAGCGGGTACAATGAGCAGTTCTTC. It yields the protein CASSGTSGYNEQFF.

Details on this clonotype: Here the CDR3 omits its conserved ending phenylalanine or tryptophan, so a read error is the likely source. V and J are TRBV28 and TRBJ1-6; 8 nucleotides match TRBD1. The CDR3 contains 18 residues. Trimming at V came to 6 bases and at J to 5 bases, leaving 15 bases not matched to a gene. Germline V gene data show CDR1 as MDHEN and CDR2 as SYDVKM. DNA of the CDR3: TGTGCCAGCAGACTCTTTGTACGGACAGGGAGGGATAATTCACCCCTCCACCTT. Translated: CASRLFVRTGRDNSPLHL.

This clonotype has only a few counts. A much larger clone lies one base from this, so it may be a read error. A read error is likely, as this CDR3 ends without the conserved phenylalanine or tryptophan. This chain's CDR3 is CASSVGANNEQFS. CDR3 coding DNA: TGTGCCAGCAGCGTAGGGGCCAACAATGAGCAGTTCTCC. The V gene is TRBV9, the J gene TRBJ2-1; D gene uncertain. The CDR3 has 13 amino acids. V was pared by 0 bases and J by 5 bases, with 6 bases between. Germline CDR1 SGDLS, CDR2 YYNGEE.

This rearrangement joins TRBV20-1 to TRBJ1-6, with D possibly TRBD1 on 6 matching bases. The CDR3 totals 14 residues. Germline loops: CDR1 DFQATT, CDR2 SNEGSKA (reference sequence). Trimming left V 3 bases short and J 2 bases short, with 8 bases between. CDR3 DNA: TGCAGTGCTAGTAGGGGGACCTATAATTCACCCCTCCACTTT. Its protein product is CSASRGTYNSPLHF.

Ten or more counts support this clonotype. The rearrangement uses TRBV19 and TRBJ1-5, with D unresolved. Trimming removed 3 bases from V and 4 bases from J, with 10 bases in between. The CDR3 is made up of 14 amino acids. CDR1 and CDR2 from the germline V gene are LNHDA and SQIVND (reference sequence). CDR3 amino acids: CASSIVDLNQPQHF. CDR3 sequence (DNA): TGTGCCAGTAGTATTGTGGACCTGAATCAGCCCCAGCATTTT.

This clonotype was counted ten times or more. This rearrangement joins TRBV12-5 to TRBJ2-1, with TRBD1 matching over 10 bases. After removal of 4 bases from V and 7 bases from J, the junction contained 13 bases not matched to a gene. Germline V CDR1 and CDR2: LGHNT, FRNRAP. The CDR3 is 17 amino acids. The CDR3 DNA reads as TGTGCTAGTGGTTCCTCCCAGGGGACAGGGGTTTCGAATGAGCAGTTCTTC. This codes for CASGSSQGTGVSNEQFF.

This clonotype showed up just once. The rearrangement uses TRBV5-1 and TRBJ1-1; D may be TRBD1 (5 bases). The CDR3 has 14 residues. Deletions cut 1 base from V and 0 bases from J, with 7 bases between. Germline CDR1 SGHRS, CDR2 YFSETQ. CDR3 nucleotide sequence: TGCGCCAGCAGCTTGCAGGGAGTGAACACTGAAGCTTTCTTT. This sequence encodes CASSLQGVNTEAFF.

In this sample, this clonotype turned up many times. The genes are TRBV5-1 and TRBJ1-2, with D uncertain. The CDR3 is 12 amino acids. Trimming stripped 2 bases from V and 8 bases from J, with 10 bases between. CDR1 and CDR2 (germline): SGHRS, YFSETQ. For the CDR3, the DNA is TGCGCCAGCAGCTTAGGCCGTGGGGGCTACACCTTC. This sequence encodes CASSLGRGGYTF.

The chain carries TRBV5-1 and TRBJ1-2, with a tentative D call TRBD1 (5 bases). CDR1 and CDR2 (germline): SGHRS, YFSETQ. This CDR3 is built from 12 residues. Trimming stripped 7 bases from V and 3 bases from J, with 10 bases between. The CDR3 DNA follows: TGCGCCAGCTCAGCAGGGTACTATGGCTACACCTTC. As protein: CASSAGYYGYTF. The entire variable domain, with the rest obtained from reference TRBV5-1 and TRBJ1-2, is as follows: KAGVTQTPRYLIKTRGQQVTLSCSPISGHRSVSWYQQTPGQGLQFLFEYFSETQRNKGNFPGRFSGRQFSNSRSEMNVSTLELGDSALYLCASSAGYYGYTFGSGTRLTVV.

This clonotype came up a few times. V usage is TRBV11-2 and J usage is TRBJ1-2; 8 bases fit TRBD1. Germline V gene sequence: CDR1 SGHAT, CDR2 FQNNGV. The CDR3 is 18 residues long. V shed 5 bases, J shed 0 bases, and the junction held 14 bases outside the gene matches. CDR3 loop: CASSPLGQEFFPNYGYTF. The DNA for the CDR3 is TGTGCCAGCAGCCCCCTGGGACAGGAGTTCTTCCCTAACTATGGCTACACCTTC.

This clonotype occurred many times. J is TRBJ1-5 and V is TRBV27; tentatively, D is TRBD1 (5 bases). Germline V gene data show CDR1 as MNHEY and CDR2 as SMNVEV (reference sequence). The CDR3 consists of 14 residues. Trimming shortened V by 3 bases and J by 4 bases, and 10 bases separated the two germline ends. As DNA, the CDR3 is TGTGCCAGCAGTTTTGGGGCGGGGAATCAGCCCCAGCATTTT. Amino acid sequence: CASSFGAGNQPQHF.

This clonotype was detected many times. At one of its ends the junction is not consistent with the germline gene, which may arise from a read error. The V gene is TRBV7-7, the J gene TRBJ2-7; D perhaps matches TRBD2 (5 bases). The CDR3 extends over 13 amino acids. Germline values: CDR1 SSHAT, CDR2 FNYEAQ (reference sequence). The CDR3 here is CASSLTVASEQYF. The CDR3 DNA follows: TGTGCTAGCAGCTTGACGGTAGCGAGCGAGCAGTACTTC. The full variable domain, rest sourced from reference TRBV7-7 and TRBJ2-7, is GAGVSQSPRYKVTKRGQDVTLRCDPISSHATLYWYQQALGQGPEFLTYFNYEAQPDKSGLPSDRFSAERPEGSISTLTIQRTEQRDSAMYRCASSLTVASEQYFGPGTRLTVT.

The chain is built from TRBV20-1 and TRBJ1-2, with 7 bases that match TRBD1. Looked up from germline, CDR1 is DFQATT and CDR2 is SNEGSKA (reference sequence). The CDR3 runs to 14 residues. J gave up 2 bases and V 6 bases, and 9 bases lay outside the gene matches. The CDR3 is CSAGGQLTNYGYTF. As DNA, the CDR3 is TGCAGTGCCGGGGGACAGCTAACCAACTATGGCTACACCTTC.

The J gene is TRBJ2-7, the V gene TRBV25-1; 11 nucleotides agree with TRBD2. Germline CDR1 and CDR2: MGHDK and SYGVNS. The length of the CDR3 is 17 residues. Trimming cost V 4 bases and J 0 bases; bases outside gene matches: 8. The CDR3 sequence: CASSAQTGLAVSYEQYF. CDR3 in DNA: TGTGCCAGCAGTGCACAGACGGGACTAGCGGTCTCCTACGAGCAGTACTTC.

This clonotype was seen repeatedly, ten times or more. The chain employs TRBV5-1 and TRBJ2-1; 12 nucleotides line up with TRBD1. The length of the CDR3 is 17 residues. V lost 4 bases to trimming and J lost 4 bases; unmatched junction nucleotides: 9. Germline lookup yields CDR1 SGHRS and CDR2 YFSETQ. Written as DNA, the CDR3 is TGCGCCAGCAGCCCCGGGACAGGGGGCGCATCGTACAATGAGCAGTTCTTC. Residues: CASSPGTGGASYNEQFF.

This clonotype showed up many times. This chain connects TRBV6-5 to TRBJ2-5; the D is unclear. The CDR3 is made up of 14 amino acids. Between the trimmed V and J ends, which lost 0 bases and 7 bases, there was a span of 12 bases. Germline V gene sequence: CDR1 MNHEY, CDR2 SVGAGI. The CDR3 DNA sequence: TGTGCCAGCAGTTACTCGTCGGTACCGTCGACCCAGTACTTC. Translation gives CASSYSSVPSTQYF.

V gene TRBV7-2 combines with J gene TRBJ1-4; possibly TRBD1 for D (5 bases). The V and J ends lost 4 bases and 7 bases respectively, with 13 bases between them. This CDR3 spans 14 amino acids. Per the germline V gene, CDR1 is SGHTA and CDR2 is FQGNSA. CDR3 DNA: TGTGCCAGCAGCTACGACAGTTCCGGTGAAAAACTGTTTTTT. Residues: CASSYDSSGEKLFF.

There are many counts of this clonotype. CDR3 bases: TGCGCCAGCGGGGACCAGGGTATCACCTATGGCTACACCTTC. It codes for CASGDQGITYGYTF. The gene calls are TRBV5-1 and TRBJ1-2; D might be TRBD1 (5 bases). The germline V gene encodes CDR1 SGHRS and CDR2 YFSETQ. The CDR3 spans 14 residues. V was cut by 7 bases and J by 4 bases, with 17 bases left in between.

This clonotype was recorded at least ten times. In DNA form, the CDR3 reads TGTGCCAGCAGTCCCCTGGGGGGTGGGCAGTACTTC. It codes for CASSPLGGGQYF. The gene calls are TRBV6-5 and TRBJ2-7; TRBD2 might be the D (6 bases). The CDR3 is 12 residues long. In germline, CDR1 is MNHEY, CDR2 SVGAGI. The V and J ends lost 5 bases and 9 bases respectively, with 14 bases between them.

The sample holds many counts of this clonotype. The rearrangement joins TRBV7-9 to TRBJ2-1, with 14 bases that match TRBD2. The CDR3 extends over 20 amino acids. Losses at the gene ends were 5 bases for V and 0 bases for J; bases not matched to a gene: 12. CDR1 is SEHNR and CDR2 is FQNEAQ in the germline V gene (reference sequence). CDR3 DNA sequence: TGTGCCAGCAGCACACCGGGACTAGCGGGAGAATGGGGCTCCTACAATGAGCAGTTCTTC. Translating gives CASSTPGLAGEWGSYNEQFF.

Notes on this clonotype: A read error is possible here, since a much larger clone lies one base away. Because it lacks the conserved phenylalanine or tryptophan at the end, this CDR3 is likely a read error. V usage is TRBV3-1 and J usage is TRBJ2-3, with 8 bases lining up with TRBD2. The CDR3 contains 15 residues. Germline V gene data show CDR1 as LGHDT and CDR2 as YNNKEL (reference sequence). The V gene end was trimmed by 4 bases and the J gene end by 5 bases; junction bases not matched to a gene: 8. This CDR3 is CASSPIGRAKDTQYL. The CDR3 DNA sequence: TGTGCCAGCAGCCCTATCGGGAGGGCGAAAGATACGCAGTATTTA.

The chain uses TRBV4-1 and TRBJ2-1, with D possibly matching TRBD2 (5 bases). Germline V gene data show CDR1 as MGHRA and CDR2 as YSYEKL. The CDR3 extends over 16 amino acids. Trimming pared 1 base from V and 5 bases from J, leaving 15 bases between. The CDR3 DNA sequence: TGCGCCAGCAGCCAAGTAGTTCGCGGAGGACACAATGAGCAGTTCTTC. This sequence encodes CASSQVVRGGHNEQFF.

Of note for this clonotype: The missing conserved phenylalanine or tryptophan at the end of this CDR3 makes a read error likely. This chain joins TRBV7-2 and TRBJ1-6; TRBD1 might be the D (5 bases). The CDR3 is 14 amino acids. V was pared by 4 bases and J by 4 bases, with 8 bases between. Germline CDR1 is SGHTA and CDR2 is FQGNSA. The CDR3 region is CASSSGRYNSPLHL. CDR3 DNA sequence: TGTGCCAGCAGCTCGGGACGGTATAATTCACCCCTCCACCTT.